The clone carrying this T cell receptor beta chain was seen only a few times. What it binds is not known. The CDR3 spans 14 residues. The ends lost 5 bases at V and 8 bases at J; junction bases unmatched: 8. CDR1 and CDR2 (germline): SEHNR, FQNEAQ (reference sequence). RNA totalling roughly 0.5 to 1 ug underwent reverse transcription with random hexamers. immunoSEQ multiplex PCR amplified TCR beta CDR3 across 54 Vbeta, 13 Jbeta. In TCRdb, the immunoSEQ multiplex PCR reads were re-called with MiXCR into one record per CDR3 protein. The data show over 350,000 distinct CDR3 sequences, around 85% seen once. This record comes from a study of CD8 T cells in Susac syndrome. Study conclusions and caveats: The study conceded that its TCR sequencing and HLA analysis involved relatively few individuals.

The TCR originated in a human donor with multiple sclerosis. The chain joins TRBV7-9 to TRBJ2-1, with 8 bases lining up with TRBD1. The sequenced sample consisted of CD8+ T cells from PBMCs. In DNA, the CDR3 is TGTGCCAGCAGCCCGGAGACAGGGGTCGATGAGCAGTTCTTC. This sequence encodes CASSPETGVDEQFF.